This T cell receptor beta chain was recovered during a study of T cells in Graves' hyperthyroidism and ophthalmopathy (dated by TCRdb to 2018 to 2020). In terms of the full investigation: Peripheral blood samples were taken at the time of initial diagnosis, prior to any treatment. In addition, the study compared T-cell repertoires in thyroid tissue and in blood from roughly 6 Graves' hyperthyroidism patients. After sampling, hyperthyroidism patients received methimazole starting at 30 mg daily, and ophthalmopathy patients received high-dose intravenous methylprednisolone. The paper describes TCR Vbeta CDR3 sequencing of roughly 130 peripheral blood samples, made up of under 50 ophthalmopathy patients, over 70 hyperthyroidism patients and 17 progressor patients. Whether ophthalmopathy could be predicted prospectively was tested in an independent validation cohort made up of about 20 hyperthyroidism patients plus 17 patients who later progressed to ophthalmopathy. A discovery cohort of roughly 96 patients, about 44 with Graves' ophthalmopathy and over 55 with stable Graves' hyperthyroidism, was used to find distinguishing TCR V-J signatures. The 100 discovery patients were randomly split 7:3 into training and test sets.

Ophthalmopathy patients had moderately to severely active disease, Clinical Activity Score of at least 3, NOSPECS grade of at least 4, and duration under 3 months. Exclusion was applied to patients with uncontrolled infections, other autoimmune diseases, pregnancy or lactation. Clinical symptoms, serum thyroxine and TRAb, thyroid ultrasound, and orbital computed tomography formed the basis for the diagnoses. PBMCs were isolated from around 10 ml of fresh peripheral blood by Ficoll-Paque density gradient centrifugation. Total RNA was extracted with Trizol reagent, and quality was checked on an Agilent 2100 Bioanalyzer. This clonotype was seen at least ten times. Its target antigen remains unknown. No per-base quality is available; no much larger clone lies one base away. The TCR beta CDR3 regions were amplified from the RNA transcripts. The TCR CDR3 was subjected to a first round of RT-PCR using the HTBI primer set and the Qiagen OneStep RT-PCR kit. Libraries were constructed in a second round of multiplex PCR, after which size selection and purification were carried out. Sequencing of the libraries was done on an Illumina HiSeq2000 using paired-end 100 bp reads. In the original analysis: SOAPnuke was used to process the raw data, with reads discarded if the reads contained adapters or uncalled bases, had a mean Phred below 15, or lacked an exact constant-primer or identifier match. High-quality paired reads were merged with COPE v1.2.5, and unique nucleotide sequences were defined as clonotypes. MiTCR v1.1 was used to align clonotypes to the IMGT TRBV, TRBD and TRBJ reference segments. The analysis was restricted to V-J combinations with a frequency above 0.0001, which together covered 98% to 99.2% of the repertoires. A TCS score was defined as the ratio of F50 (clonal expansion) to E x V (chaos), with BLOSUM62-based TCRdist applied between CDR3 peptides within each V-J. Welch's t-statistics and random forest reduced roughly 530 V-J features to under 15, which were used in a naive Bayes classifier (R e1071). The raw public reads went through TCRdb reprocessing: fastp at Q25, MiXCR clone calling, in-frame beta chains kept. Merged by CDR3 protein, the rows form single entries marked with the most common genes and DNA. None of the V and J calls come from the authors' own analysis; TCRdb made them. The sample has about 300,000 distinct CDR3 sequences on record, about 19% of them singletons. Jointly, the top ten make up just under 40% of the sample.

What the study reported, not specific to this receptor: Sample size was not statistically predetermined, and investigators were not blinded to group allocation. In validation, the model predicted progression to ophthalmopathy a median of 6.5 months before onset, with roughly 70% sensitivity and around 76% specificity. Most expanded thyroid clonotypes (frequency above 0.001) were also found in blood, which suggests that blood repertoires may mirror thyroid immune responses. A 13 V-J signature model separated ophthalmopathy from stable hyperthyroidism, with about 90% sensitivity and roughly 81% specificity in cross-validation and 80%/75% in testing.

The TCR comes from a middle-aged man with Graves' ophthalmopathy. Sequencing used blood.

The DNA reads TGTGCCAGCAGCTTAGAGGGACCCAATCAGCCCCAGCATTTT. The encoded protein is CASSLEGPNQPQHF. The chain is assembled from TRBV11-2 and TRBJ1-5; TRBD1 could be the D gene, as 5 bases match. CDR1 and CDR2, per the germline V gene, are SGHAT and FQNNGV. Measured from the cysteine to the phenylalanine, the CDR3 is 14 residues long. Just CDR3 DNA is preserved here, 42 bases in frame from base 1. The germline ends are 6 bases apart after V is trimmed by 0 bases and J by 3 bases.